The rows below give T cell receptor beta chains drawn from one sample of a study of blood T cell repertoires in COVID-19. Profiled with immunoSEQ multiplex PCR; TCRdb holds only in-frame clones, not every one. The data contain 120,000 or so clones, about 88% of them singletons. Sequenced sample: peripheral blood. These receptor sequences come from a man in his fifties or sixties with COVID-19, enrolled during active disease. The conserved cysteine and the conserved F or W are not part of the CDR3 here.

TRBJ2-5 TRBV18 ASSPSGWGETQY
TRBJ2-1 TRBV27 ASKRSSSYNEQF
TRBJ2-1 TRBV7-3 ASSLNRRTGIYNEQF
TRBJ2-7 TRBV11-3 ASSRDSSYEQY
TRBJ2-3 TRBV24-1 ATSRGRQY
TRBJ1-1 TRBV28 ASSSQAPEAF
TRBJ1-1 TRBV6-1 ASSEGPVNTEAF
TRBJ1-2 TRBV4-2 ASRRDRGDNYGYT
TRBJ2-1 TRBV6-2/TRBV6-3 ASSYRGPGAIYYNEQF
TRBJ2-7 TRBV5-1 ASSLYSGRASEQY
TRBJ1-5 TRBV28 ASSSGNQPQH
TRBJ2-3 TRBV27 ASSFGTSGSDTQY
TRBJ2-3 TRBV29-1 SAAASGISTDTQY
TRBJ1-1 TRBV7-3 ASSRGQYTEAF
TRBJ2-3 TRBV5-1 ASSWTTGTDTQY
TRBJ2-5 TRBV11-2 ARRGMGTQY
TRBJ1-5 TRBV12-1 ASSFGRGQSFGGNQPQH
TRBJ1-2 TRBV7-2 ASSLALGTGTGYT
TRBJ2-1 TRBV7-9 ASSSLTGQLYNEQF
TRBJ1-5 TRBV9 ASSVGLRGDQPQH
TRBJ1-4 TRBV18 ASSQGENEKLF
TRBJ2-7 TRBV7-6 ASSLAQSGRVYEQY
TRBJ1-1 TRBV11-3 ASSSQGWTEAF
TRBJ1-5 TRBV30 AWSRGGSPYQPQH